A selection of T cell receptor beta chains follows, all from one sample in a study of blood T cell repertoires in COVID-19. Data came from immunoSEQ multiplex PCR; TCRdb stores just in-frame clones and leaves some out. This sample yields about 70,000 clones, of which roughly 77% are seen a single time; less than 40% belongs to the top ten. The source material was peripheral blood. Every receptor here comes from a woman in her seventies with acute or convalescent COVID-19. Both conserved end residues are part of each CDR3. D genes are given only for firm matches. Size is stated for part of the rows, as once, few or many counts, or as a class when the clone is expanded.

size: -
V: TRBV28
J: TRBJ2-3
D: -
CDR3: CASSSGSMRTDTQYF
DNA: TGTGCCAGCTCATCAGGGTCAATGAGGACAGATACGCAGTATTTT

size: few
V: TRBV7-2
J: TRBJ2-2
D: TRBD1
CDR3: CASSGQAPGELFF
DNA: TGTGCCAGCAGCGGACAGGCCCCCGGGGAGCTGTTTTTT

size: -
V: TRBV19
J: TRBJ1-5
D: -
CDR3: CASSIRDKNQPQHF
DNA: TGTGCCAGTAGTATAAGGGACAAGAATCAGCCCCAGCATTTT

size: once
V: TRBV7-8
J: TRBJ2-1
D: -
CDR3: CASSVRTDSYNEQFF
DNA: TGTGCCAGCAGCGTAAGGACAGACTCCTACAATGAGCAGTTCTTC

size: -
V: TRBV14
J: TRBJ1-6
D: -
CDR3: CASSPTAGSMWSPLHF
DNA: TGTGCCAGCAGCCCCACGGCGGGGAGTATGTGGTCACCCCTCCACTTT

size: -
V: TRBV23-1
J: TRBJ2-4
D: -
CDR3: CASSHGQPRRAKNIQYF
DNA: TGCGCCAGCAGTCACGGCCAGCCGAGGAGGGCCAAAAACATTCAGTACTTC

size: -
V: TRBV9
J: TRBJ2-7
D: -
CDR3: CASSASGSGEQYF
DNA: TGTGCCAGCAGCGCCTCGGGGTCCGGCGAGCAGTACTTC

size: -
V: TRBV5-1
J: TRBJ1-3
D: -
CDR3: CASSLGGVGNTIYF
DNA: TGCGCCAGCAGCTTAGGAGGGGTTGGAAACACCATATATTTT

size: -
V: TRBV5-1
J: TRBJ2-2
D: -
CDR3: CASNPARRGVDGELFF
DNA: TGCGCCAGCAACCCTGCGCGCAGGGGCGTCGACGGGGAGCTGTTTTTT

size: -
V: TRBV6-5
J: TRBJ2-7
D: TRBD1
CDR3: CASTETGTYEQYF
DNA: TGTGCCAGCACCGAGACAGGGACCTACGAGCAGTACTTC

size: -
V: TRBV15
J: TRBJ2-6
D: -
CDR3: CATSRGQVHSGANVLTF
DNA: TGTGCCACCAGCAGAGGACAGGTTCACTCTGGGGCCAACGTCCTGACTTTC

size: -
V: TRBV6-5
J: TRBJ2-7
D: TRBD1
CDR3: CASKGQGFYEQYF
DNA: TGTGCCAGCAAAGGACAGGGTTTTTACGAGCAGTACTTC

size: -
V: TRBV7-8
J: TRBJ2-3
D: -
CDR3: CASSPSDYTDTQYF
DNA: TGTGCCAGCAGCCCAAGCGACTACACAGATACGCAGTATTTT

size: -
V: TRBV24-1
J: TRBJ2-5
D: TRBD1
CDR3: CATTSSPGQGQETQYF
DNA: TGTGCCACCACAAGTTCTCCGGGACAGGGACAAGAGACCCAGTACTTC

size: -
V: TRBV5-6
J: TRBJ2-3
D: TRBD1
CDR3: CASSLIGGISTDTQYF
DNA: TGTGCCAGCAGCTTGATAGGGGGCATAAGCACAGATACGCAGTATTTT

size: once
V: TRBV5-6
J: TRBJ2-1
D: -
CDR3: CASSLDQGSYNEQFF
DNA: TGTGCCAGCAGCTTGGACCAGGGTTCCTACAATGAGCAGTTCTTC

size: -
V: TRBV15
J: TRBJ1-4
D: -
CDR3: CATSRVGVTGSPGELFF
DNA: TGTGCCACCAGCAGAGTCGGGGTAACGGGCTCCCCGGGGGAACTGTTTTTT